This TCR beta chain was found in a study of HIV-infected patients and healthy controls. CDR1 MNHEY and CDR2 SVGEGT come from the germline V gene. V gave up 6 bases and J gave up 0 bases, with 9 bases separating them. This CDR3 has 14 residues. TCRdb reanalysed the 5' RACE reads using MiXCR and keeps one entry per CDR3 protein. The table includes roughly 68,000 distinct CDR3 sequences, about 19% detected once. Sequencing input: CD4+ T cells from blood. The TCR was taken from a human donor in good health. V usage is TRBV6-2 or TRBV6-3 and J usage is TRBJ1-5, with D hard to call. This CDR3 is CASRGLSSNQPQHF. The DNA for the CDR3 is TGTGCCAGCAGAGGACTGAGTAGCAATCAGCCCCAGCATTTT.